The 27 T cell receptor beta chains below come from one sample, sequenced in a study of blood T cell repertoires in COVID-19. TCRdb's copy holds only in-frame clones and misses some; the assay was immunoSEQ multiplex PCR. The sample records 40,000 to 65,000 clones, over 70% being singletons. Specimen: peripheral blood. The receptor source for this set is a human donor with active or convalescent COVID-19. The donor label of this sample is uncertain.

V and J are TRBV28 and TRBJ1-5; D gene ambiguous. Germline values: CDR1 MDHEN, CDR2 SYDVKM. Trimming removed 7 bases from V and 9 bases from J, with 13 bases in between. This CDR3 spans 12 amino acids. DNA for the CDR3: TGTGCCAGCAAGGTGGGCAGCCGGCCCCAGCATTTT. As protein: CASKVGSRPQHF.

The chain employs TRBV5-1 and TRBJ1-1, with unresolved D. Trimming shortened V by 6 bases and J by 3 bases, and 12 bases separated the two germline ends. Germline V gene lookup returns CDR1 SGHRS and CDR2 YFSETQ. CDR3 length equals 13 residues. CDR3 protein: CASMREWDTEAFF. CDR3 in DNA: TGCGCCAGCATGAGGGAATGGGACACTGAAGCTTTCTTT.

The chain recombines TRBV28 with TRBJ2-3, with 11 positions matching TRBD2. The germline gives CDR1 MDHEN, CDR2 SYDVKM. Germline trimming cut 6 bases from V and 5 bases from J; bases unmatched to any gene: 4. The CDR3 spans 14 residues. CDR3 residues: CASSPGLAGDTQYF. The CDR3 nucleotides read TGTGCCAGCAGCCCTGGACTAGCGGGAGATACGCAGTATTTT.

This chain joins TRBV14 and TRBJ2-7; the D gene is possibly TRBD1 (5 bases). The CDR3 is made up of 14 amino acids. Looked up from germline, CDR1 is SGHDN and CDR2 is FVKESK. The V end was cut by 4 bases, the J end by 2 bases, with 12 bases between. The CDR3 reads CASSLNRNTYEQYF. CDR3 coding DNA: TGTGCCAGCAGCCTTAACAGGAATACCTACGAGCAGTACTTC.

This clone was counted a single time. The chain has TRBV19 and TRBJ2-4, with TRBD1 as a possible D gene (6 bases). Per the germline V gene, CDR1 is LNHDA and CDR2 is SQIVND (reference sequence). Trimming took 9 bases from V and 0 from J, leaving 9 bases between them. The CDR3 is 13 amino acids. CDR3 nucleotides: TGTGCCAGCAGGGGATTAGCCAAAAACATTCAGTACTTC. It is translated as CASRGLAKNIQYF.

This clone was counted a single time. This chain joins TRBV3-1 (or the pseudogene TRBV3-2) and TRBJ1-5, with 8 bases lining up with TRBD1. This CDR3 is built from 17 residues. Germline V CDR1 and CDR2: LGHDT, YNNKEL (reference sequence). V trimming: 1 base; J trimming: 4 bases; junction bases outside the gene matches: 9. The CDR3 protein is CASSQVSGGQGNQPQHF. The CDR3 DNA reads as TGTGCCAGCAGCCAAGTTAGTGGCGGACAGGGTAATCAGCCCCAGCATTTT.

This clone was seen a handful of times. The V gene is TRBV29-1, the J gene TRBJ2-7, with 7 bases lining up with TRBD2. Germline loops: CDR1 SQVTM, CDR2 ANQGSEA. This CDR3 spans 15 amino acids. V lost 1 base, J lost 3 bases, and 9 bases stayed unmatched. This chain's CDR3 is CSVEVLSGASYEQYF. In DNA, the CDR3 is TGCAGCGTTGAAGTCCTCAGCGGGGCCAGCTACGAGCAGTACTTC.

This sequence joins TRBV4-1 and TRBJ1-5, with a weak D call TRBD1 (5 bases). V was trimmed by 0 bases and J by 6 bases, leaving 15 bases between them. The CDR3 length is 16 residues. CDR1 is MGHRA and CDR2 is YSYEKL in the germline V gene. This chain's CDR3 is CASSQDPAGPSQPQHF. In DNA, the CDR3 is TGCGCCAGCAGCCAAGATCCAGCAGGGCCCAGTCAGCCCCAGCATTTT.

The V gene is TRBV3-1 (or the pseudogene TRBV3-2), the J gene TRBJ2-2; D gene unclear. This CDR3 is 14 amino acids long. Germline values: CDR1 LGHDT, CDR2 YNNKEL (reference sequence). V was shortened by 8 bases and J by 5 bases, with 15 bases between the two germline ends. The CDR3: CASPTRSLTGELFF. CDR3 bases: TGTGCCAGCCCGACTCGGAGTCTGACCGGGGAGCTGTTTTTT.

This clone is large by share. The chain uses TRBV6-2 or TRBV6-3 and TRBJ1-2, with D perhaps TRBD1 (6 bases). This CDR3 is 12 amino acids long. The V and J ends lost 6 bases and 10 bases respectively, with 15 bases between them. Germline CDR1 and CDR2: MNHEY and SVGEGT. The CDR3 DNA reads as TGTGCCAGCAGCACAGGGATAATGGACTACACCTTC. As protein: CASSTGIMDYTF.

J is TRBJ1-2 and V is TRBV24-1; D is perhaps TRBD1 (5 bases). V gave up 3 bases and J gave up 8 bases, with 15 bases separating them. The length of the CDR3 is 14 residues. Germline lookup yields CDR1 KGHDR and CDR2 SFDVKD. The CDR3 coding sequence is TGTGCCACCAGTGATGGACACCTTAACGGGGGCTACACCTTC. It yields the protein CATSDGHLNGGYTF.

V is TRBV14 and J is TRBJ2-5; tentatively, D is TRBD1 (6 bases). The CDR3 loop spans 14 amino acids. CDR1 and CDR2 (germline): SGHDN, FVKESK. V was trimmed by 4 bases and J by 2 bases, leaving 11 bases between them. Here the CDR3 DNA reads TGTGCCAGCAGCCGACTGGGGGCACAAGAGACCCAGTACTTC. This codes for CASSRLGAQETQYF.

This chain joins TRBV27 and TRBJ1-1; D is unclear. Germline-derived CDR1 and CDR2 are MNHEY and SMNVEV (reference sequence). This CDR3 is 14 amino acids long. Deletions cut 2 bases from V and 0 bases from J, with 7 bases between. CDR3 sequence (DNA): TGTGCCAGCAGTTTAACACACATGAACACTGAAGCTTTCTTT. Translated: CASSLTHMNTEAFF.

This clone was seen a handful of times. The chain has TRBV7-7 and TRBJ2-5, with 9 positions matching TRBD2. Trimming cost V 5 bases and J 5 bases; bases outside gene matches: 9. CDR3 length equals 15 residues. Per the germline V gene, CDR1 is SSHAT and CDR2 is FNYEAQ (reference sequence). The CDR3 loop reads CASSPQLAGRETQYF. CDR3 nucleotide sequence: TGTGCCAGCAGCCCCCAGCTAGCGGGACGGGAGACCCAGTACTTC. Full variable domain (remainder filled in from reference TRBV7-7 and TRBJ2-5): GAGVSQSPRYKVTKRGQDVTLRCDPISSHATLYWYQQALGQGPEFLTYFNYEAQPDKSGLPSDRFSAERPEGSISTLTIQRTEQRDSAMYRCASSPQLAGRETQYFGPGTRLLVL.

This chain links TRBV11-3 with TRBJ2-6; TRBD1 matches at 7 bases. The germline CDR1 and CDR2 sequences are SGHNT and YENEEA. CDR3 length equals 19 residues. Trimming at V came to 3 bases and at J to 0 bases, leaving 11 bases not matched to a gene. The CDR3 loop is CASSFWSDRAYSGANVLTF. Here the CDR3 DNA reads TGTGCCAGCAGCTTTTGGAGTGACAGGGCTTACTCTGGGGCCAACGTCCTGACTTTC.

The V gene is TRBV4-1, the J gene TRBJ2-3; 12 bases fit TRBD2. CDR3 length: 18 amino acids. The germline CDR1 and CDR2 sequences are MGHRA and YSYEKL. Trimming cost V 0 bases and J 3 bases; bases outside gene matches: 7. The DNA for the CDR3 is TGCGCCAGCAGCCAAGATTCGGGGACTAGCGGGCTAACAGATACGCAGTATTTT. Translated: CASSQDSGTSGLTDTQYF.

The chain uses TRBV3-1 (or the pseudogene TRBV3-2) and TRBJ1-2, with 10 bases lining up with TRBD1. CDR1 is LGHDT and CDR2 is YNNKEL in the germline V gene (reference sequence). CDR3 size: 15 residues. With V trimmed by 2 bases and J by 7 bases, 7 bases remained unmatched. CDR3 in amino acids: CASSQYDRGRSGYTF. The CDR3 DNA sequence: TGTGCCAGCAGCCAATACGACAGGGGGCGGTCTGGCTACACCTTC.

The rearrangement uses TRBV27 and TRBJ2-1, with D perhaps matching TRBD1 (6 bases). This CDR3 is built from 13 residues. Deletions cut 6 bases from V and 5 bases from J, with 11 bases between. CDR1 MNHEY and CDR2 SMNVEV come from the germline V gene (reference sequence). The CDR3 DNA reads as TGTGCCAGCAGAGATACAGGGAACAATGAGCAGTTCTTC. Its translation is CASRDTGNNEQFF.

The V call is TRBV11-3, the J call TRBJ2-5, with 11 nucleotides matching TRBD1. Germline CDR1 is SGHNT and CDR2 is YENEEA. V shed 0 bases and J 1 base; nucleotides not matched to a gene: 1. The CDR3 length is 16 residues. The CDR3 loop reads CASSLDGTGGQETQYF. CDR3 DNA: TGTGCCAGCAGCTTAGACGGGACAGGGGGCCAAGAGACCCAGTACTTC.

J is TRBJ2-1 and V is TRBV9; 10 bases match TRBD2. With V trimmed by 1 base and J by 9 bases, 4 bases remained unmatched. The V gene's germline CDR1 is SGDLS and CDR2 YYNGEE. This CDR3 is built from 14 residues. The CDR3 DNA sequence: TGTGCCAGCAGCGTACTAGCGGGAGACGGTGAGCAGTTCTTC. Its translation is CASSVLAGDGEQFF.

The CDR3 coding sequence is TGTGCCAGCAGTCAGGGATTTCCCTACGAGCAGTACTTC. Residues: CASSQGFPYEQYF. The rearrangement uses TRBV12-3 or TRBV12-4 and TRBJ2-7; possibly TRBD1 for D (5 bases). There are 13 residues in the CDR3. The V and J ends lost 5 bases and 2 bases respectively, with 10 bases between them.

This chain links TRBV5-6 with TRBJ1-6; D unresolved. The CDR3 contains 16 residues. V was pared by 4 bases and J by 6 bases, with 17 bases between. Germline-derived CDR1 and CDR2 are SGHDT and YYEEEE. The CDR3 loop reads CASSDPTRNPNSPLHF. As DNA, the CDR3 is TGTGCCAGCAGCGACCCGACAAGGAACCCTAATTCACCCCTCCACTTT.

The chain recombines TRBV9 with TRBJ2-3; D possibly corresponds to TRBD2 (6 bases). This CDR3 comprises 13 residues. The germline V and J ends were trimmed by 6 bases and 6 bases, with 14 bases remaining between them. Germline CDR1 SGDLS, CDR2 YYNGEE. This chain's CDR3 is CASTREGRDTQYF. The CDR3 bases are TGTGCCAGCACCCGAGAGGGGAGGGATACGCAGTATTTT. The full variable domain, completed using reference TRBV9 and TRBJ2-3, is DSGVTQTPKHLITATGQRVTLRCSPRSGDLSVYWYQQSLDQGLQFLIQYYNGEERAKGNILERFSAQQFPDLHSELNLSSLELGDSALYFCASTREGRDTQYFGPGTRLTVL.

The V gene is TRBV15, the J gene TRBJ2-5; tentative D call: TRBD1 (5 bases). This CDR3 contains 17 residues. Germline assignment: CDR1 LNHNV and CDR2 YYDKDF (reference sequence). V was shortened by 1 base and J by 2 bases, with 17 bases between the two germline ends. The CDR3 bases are TGTGCCACCAGCAGAGTTTCCGACAGACAAAGACAAGAGACCCAGTACTTC. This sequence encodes CATSRVSDRQRQETQYF.

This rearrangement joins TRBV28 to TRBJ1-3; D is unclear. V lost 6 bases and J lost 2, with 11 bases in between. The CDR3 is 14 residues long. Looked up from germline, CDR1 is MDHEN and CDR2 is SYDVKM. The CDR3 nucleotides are TGTGCCAGCAGGACCGACTTGGCTGGAAACACCATATATTTT. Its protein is CASRTDLAGNTIYF.

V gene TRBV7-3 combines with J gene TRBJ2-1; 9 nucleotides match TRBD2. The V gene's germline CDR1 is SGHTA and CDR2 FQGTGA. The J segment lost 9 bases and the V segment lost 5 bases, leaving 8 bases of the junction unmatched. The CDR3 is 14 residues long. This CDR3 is CASSAPGTSSEQFF. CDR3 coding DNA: TGTGCCAGCAGCGCACCCGGGACTAGCAGTGAGCAGTTCTTC. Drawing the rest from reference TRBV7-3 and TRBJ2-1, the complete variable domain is GAGVSQTPSNKVTEKGKYVELRCDPISGHTALYWYRQSLGQGPEFLIYFQGTGAADDSGLPNDRFFAVRPEGSVSTLKIQRTERGDSAVYLCASSAPGTSSEQFFGPGTRLTVL.

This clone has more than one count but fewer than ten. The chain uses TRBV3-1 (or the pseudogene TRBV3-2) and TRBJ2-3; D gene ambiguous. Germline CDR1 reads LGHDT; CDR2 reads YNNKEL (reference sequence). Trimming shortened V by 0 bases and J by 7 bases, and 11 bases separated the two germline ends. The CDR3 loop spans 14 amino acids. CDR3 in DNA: TGTGCCAGCAGCCAAGATTGGGCAACGAATACGCAGTATTTT. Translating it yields CASSQDWATNTQYF.